Presented here are 25 T cell receptor beta chains from one specimen sequenced in a study of T cell changes during pregnancy in multiple sclerosis. The assay was immunoSEQ multiplex PCR, and TCRdb's table has in-frame clones only and misses some. The sample records 40,000 or so clones, roughly 91% being singletons. Sequences were derived from CD8+ T cells from peripheral blood mononuclear cells, sampled in the first trimester of pregnancy. The source is a female donor with multiple sclerosis, enrolled in a pregnancy study.

The table lists this clone with a count of one. The chain combines TRBV12-5 with TRBJ2-1; 8 bases align to TRBD1. J was trimmed by 7 bases and V by 5 bases; bases with no gene match: 7. The CDR3 sequence is 14 residues long. Looked up from germline, CDR1 is LGHNT and CDR2 is FRNRAP. In DNA, the CDR3 is TGTGCTAGTGGTATGGACAGGGTGGGAAATGAGCAGTTCTTC. Translation: CASGMDRVGNEQFF.

V gene TRBV30 combines with J gene TRBJ1-2; no reliable D call. The CDR3 runs 12 residues. Germline lookup yields CDR1 GTSNPN and CDR2 SVGIG (reference sequence). With 2 bases removed from V and 4 bases from J, the gap between germline ends came to 8 bases. The chain's CDR3 is CAWSSGSYGYTF. DNA of the CDR3: TGTGCCTGGAGTTCCGGGTCCTATGGCTACACCTTC.

V and J are TRBV18 and TRBJ1-1, with no clear D. CDR3 length: 13 amino acids. Between the trimmed V and J ends, which lost 4 bases and 1 base, there was a span of 7 bases. Germline lookup yields CDR1 KGHSH and CDR2 LQKENI. CDR3 nucleotides: TGTGCCAGCTCACATGACACGAACACTGAAGCTTTCTTT. Translated: CASSHDTNTEAFF.

The table lists this clone with a few counts. The V gene is TRBV12-5, the J gene TRBJ1-2; the D is unclear. Germline-derived CDR1 and CDR2 are LGHNT and FRNRAP. Trimming took off 3 bases at V and 7 bases at J, with 9 bases between the two ends. The CDR3 is made up of 12 amino acids. CDR3 coding DNA: TGTGCTAGTGGTTTACTAAGAGGTGGCTACACCTTC. It specifies CASGLLRGGYTF.

This clone was counted a single time. J is TRBJ2-3 and V is TRBV6-5, with 8 bases fitting TRBD2. The CDR3 is 16 residues long. From germline, CDR1 is MNHEY and CDR2 SVGAGI. Unmatched junction bases numbered 9, after V lost 2 bases and J lost 5 bases. CDR3: CASSYLVAGGLDTQYF. CDR3 DNA sequence: TGTGCCAGCAGTTACCTGGTTGCGGGAGGTTTAGATACGCAGTATTTT.

This chain connects TRBV14 to TRBJ1-1, with no clear D. There are 18 residues in the CDR3. V was trimmed by 0 bases and J by 5 bases, leaving 22 bases between them. Germline-derived CDR1 and CDR2 are SGHDN and FVKESK. CDR3 in amino acids: CASSQDLEGVSSRTEAFF. The CDR3 DNA reads as TGTGCCAGCAGCCAAGATCTGGAGGGTGTCTCCTCGAGGACTGAAGCTTTCTTT.

The V gene is TRBV9, the J gene TRBJ1-1, with 11 bases that match TRBD1. This CDR3 comprises 14 residues. CDR1 SGDLS and CDR2 YYNGEE come from the germline V gene. The junction had 4 bases not matched to a gene; V was cut back by 3 bases and J by 6 bases. In DNA, the CDR3 is TGTGCCAGCAGCGGGGGGACAGGGGGATCTGAAGCTTTCTTT. This sequence encodes CASSGGTGGSEAFF.

The V gene is TRBV27, the J gene TRBJ2-2, with 10 bases that match TRBD1. Losses at the gene ends were 6 bases for V and 6 bases for J; bases not matched to a gene: 1. CDR1 is MNHEY, CDR2 SMNVEV, per germline (reference sequence). CDR3 size: 13 residues. This chain's CDR3 is CASRGTGAGELFF. As DNA, the CDR3 is TGTGCCAGCAGAGGGACAGGGGCCGGGGAGCTGTTTTTT.

The gene calls are TRBV7-9 and TRBJ2-7; 10 nucleotides line up with TRBD2. V trimming: 3 bases; J trimming: 5 bases; junction bases outside the gene matches: 10. Germline-derived CDR1 and CDR2 are SEHNR and FQNEAQ (reference sequence). The CDR3 is made up of 16 amino acids. CDR3 sequence (DNA): TGTGCCAGCAGCTTTTTTCCAGGGACTAGCGACCACGAGCAGTACTTC. As protein: CASSFFPGTSDHEQYF. The variable domain in full, with the rest retrieved from reference TRBV7-9 and TRBJ2-7, is DTGVSQNPRHKITKRGQNVTFRCDPISEHNRLYWYRQTLGQGPEFLTYFQNEAQLEKSRLLSDRFSAERPKGSFSTLEIQRTEQGDSAMYLCASSFFPGTSDHEQYFGPGTRLTVT.

This clone was recorded only once. The chain links TRBV4-1 to TRBJ2-5; no definite D call. Germline loops: CDR1 MGHRA, CDR2 YSYEKL. The germline V and J ends were trimmed by 0 bases and 2 bases, with 16 bases remaining between them. The CDR3 is 17 residues long. This chain's CDR3 is CASSQDPLSDEQETQYF. CDR3 DNA sequence: TGCGCCAGCAGCCAAGACCCCCTGTCAGATGAACAAGAGACCCAGTACTTC.

This clone has only one observation. J is TRBJ1-4 and V is TRBV4-1; 7 bases are shared with TRBD1. CDR3 length: 16 amino acids. The germline gives CDR1 MGHRA, CDR2 YSYEKL. J gave up 6 bases and V 2 bases, and 9 bases lay outside the gene matches. The CDR3 bases are TGCGCCAGCAGCCAATTAACCAGGGGGTTTGATGAAAAACTGTTTTTT. Its protein is CASSQLTRGFDEKLFF.

The chain joins TRBV6-5 to TRBJ2-3; TRBD2 matches 8 bases. The trim removed 5 bases at V and 5 bases at J, leaving 6 bases unmatched. The CDR3 length is 14 residues. Per the germline V gene, CDR1 is MNHEY and CDR2 is SVGAGI. The CDR3 nucleotides read TGTGCCAGCAGTAAGTCGGGAGGGCTAGATACGCAGTATTTT. Translated, it gives CASSKSGGLDTQYF.

The rearrangement uses TRBV5-1 and TRBJ2-3; D perhaps matches TRBD2 (5 bases). Germline CDR1 and CDR2: SGHRS and YFSETQ. The CDR3 is 14 amino acids. The ends were cut back, 2 bases at V and 2 bases at J, with 9 bases in the middle. This CDR3 is CASSLYGLTDTQYF. The CDR3 DNA is TGCGCCAGCAGCTTATACGGACTCACAGATACGCAGTATTTT.

This clone appeared a single time. The chain links TRBV9 to TRBJ1-2, with D uncertain. Between the trimmed V and J ends, which lost 4 bases and 2 bases, there was a span of 9 bases. Germline V gene data show CDR1 as SGDLS and CDR2 as YYNGEE. The CDR3 length is 13 residues. The CDR3 DNA reads TGTGCCAGCAGCCGGGGAGTGAACTATGGCTACACCTTC. It specifies CASSRGVNYGYTF.

CDR3 bases: TGTGCCAGCAGCCAAGAATTCATTGGGCAGGGGACCTCCTACGAGCAGTACTTC. It yields the protein CASSQEFIGQGTSYEQYF. The V gene is TRBV4-2, the J gene TRBJ2-7; D is perhaps TRBD1 (6 bases). V lost 0 bases to trimming and J lost 0 bases, with 18 bases between them. The CDR3 spans 18 residues. CDR1 and CDR2 (germline): LGHNA, YNFKEQ.

V gene TRBV13 combines with J gene TRBJ1-3, with 7 bases identical to TRBD1. Germline CDR1 reads PRHDT; CDR2 reads FYEKMQ (reference sequence). V shed 4 bases and J 0 bases; nucleotides not matched to a gene: 9. The CDR3 extends over 17 amino acids. CDR3 region: CASSSPGTESSGNTIYF. CDR3 nucleotide sequence: TGTGCCAGCAGCTCCCCGGGGACAGAGAGCTCTGGAAACACCATATATTTT.

V is TRBV12-5 and J is TRBJ1-3, with TRBD1 matching over 7 bases. V was clipped by 0 bases and J by 3 bases; unmatched bases: 14. Germline V gene sequence: CDR1 LGHNT, CDR2 FRNRAP. This CDR3 contains 19 residues. This CDR3 reads CASGLVIDREKYDGNTIYF. The CDR3 nucleotides read TGTGCTAGTGGTTTGGTTATAGACAGGGAGAAATACGATGGAAACACCATATATTTT.

Written as DNA, the CDR3 is TGTGCCAGCAGCTTATCCAGGGGCCCCCACGAGCAGTACTTC. It yields the protein CASSLSRGPHEQYF. The rearrangement links TRBV5-6 to TRBJ2-7; D perhaps matches TRBD1 (6 bases). Trimming cost V 2 bases and J 5 bases, with 14 bases left between them. The CDR3 consists of 14 residues. Germline V CDR1 and CDR2: SGHDT, YYEEEE.

In DNA, the CDR3 is TGTGCCAGCAGTGTGGGACTAGCATTGGGTGAGCAGTTCTTC. Protein sequence: CASSVGLALGEQFF. The rearrangement links TRBV6-4 to TRBJ2-1; TRBD2 agrees at 9 bases. V trimming: 4 bases; J trimming: 9 bases; junction bases outside the gene matches: 7. CDR1 and CDR2 from the germline V gene are MRHNA and SNTAGT. This CDR3 comprises 14 residues.

The CDR3 coding sequence is TGTGCCAGCAGCTTAGTAGCGGGAGAGGCCGATACGCAGTATTTT. It specifies CASSLVAGEADTQYF. The chain couples TRBV11-2 to TRBJ2-3, with 9 bases identical to TRBD2. CDR3 size: 15 residues. Germline V gene data show CDR1 as SGHAT and CDR2 as FQNNGV. The ends lost 1 base at V and 6 bases at J; junction bases unmatched: 5.

The gene calls are TRBV29-1 and TRBJ2-1; 7 bases fit TRBD2. CDR3 size: 11 residues. V dropped 6 bases and J dropped 6; count of bases not matched to a gene: 2. Germline assignment: CDR1 SQVTM and CDR2 ANQGSEA. The CDR3 bases are TGCAGCGTAGTAGCGGGCAATGAGCAGTTCTTC. The encoded protein is CSVVAGNEQFF.

This chain joins TRBV9 and TRBJ2-7; TRBD2 might be the D (7 bases). Per the germline V gene, CDR1 is SGDLS and CDR2 is YYNGEE. V was shortened by 4 bases and J by 0 bases, with 11 bases between the two germline ends. The CDR3 spans 14 residues. The CDR3 region is CASSSRGGSYEQYF. In nucleotides, the CDR3 is TGTGCCAGCAGCTCAAGGGGGGGCTCCTACGAGCAGTACTTC.

The chain has TRBV29-1 and TRBJ2-7, with 9 bases aligning to TRBD1. This CDR3 has 14 amino acids. CDR1 and CDR2 (germline): SQVTM, ANQGSEA. J lost 4 bases, V lost 4 bases, and 8 bases had no gene match. CDR3 nucleotides: TGCAGCGTTGCGCAGGACAGGGGAGATTACGAGCAGTACTTC. This gives the protein CSVAQDRGDYEQYF.

This clone was counted between two and nine times. The rearrangement uses TRBV29-1 and TRBJ1-1; TRBD1 might be the D (6 bases). The CDR3 extends over 14 amino acids. Germline CDR1 and CDR2: SQVTM and ANQGSEA. The V end was cut by 0 bases, the J end by 7 bases, with 15 bases between. The CDR3 protein is CSVEEAGQLLEAFF. CDR3 DNA sequence: TGCAGCGTTGAAGAGGCCGGACAGTTGCTTGAAGCTTTCTTT.

V is TRBV9 and J is TRBJ2-1, with 7 bases lining up with TRBD2. This CDR3 is built from 15 residues. CDR1 SGDLS and CDR2 YYNGEE come from the germline V gene. Trimming took 1 base from V and 7 from J; bases not matched to a gene: 8. The CDR3 DNA reads as TGTGCCAGCAGCGTATGGGCGGGAGCAGGGAATGAGCAGTTCTTC. Translating it yields CASSVWAGAGNEQFF.